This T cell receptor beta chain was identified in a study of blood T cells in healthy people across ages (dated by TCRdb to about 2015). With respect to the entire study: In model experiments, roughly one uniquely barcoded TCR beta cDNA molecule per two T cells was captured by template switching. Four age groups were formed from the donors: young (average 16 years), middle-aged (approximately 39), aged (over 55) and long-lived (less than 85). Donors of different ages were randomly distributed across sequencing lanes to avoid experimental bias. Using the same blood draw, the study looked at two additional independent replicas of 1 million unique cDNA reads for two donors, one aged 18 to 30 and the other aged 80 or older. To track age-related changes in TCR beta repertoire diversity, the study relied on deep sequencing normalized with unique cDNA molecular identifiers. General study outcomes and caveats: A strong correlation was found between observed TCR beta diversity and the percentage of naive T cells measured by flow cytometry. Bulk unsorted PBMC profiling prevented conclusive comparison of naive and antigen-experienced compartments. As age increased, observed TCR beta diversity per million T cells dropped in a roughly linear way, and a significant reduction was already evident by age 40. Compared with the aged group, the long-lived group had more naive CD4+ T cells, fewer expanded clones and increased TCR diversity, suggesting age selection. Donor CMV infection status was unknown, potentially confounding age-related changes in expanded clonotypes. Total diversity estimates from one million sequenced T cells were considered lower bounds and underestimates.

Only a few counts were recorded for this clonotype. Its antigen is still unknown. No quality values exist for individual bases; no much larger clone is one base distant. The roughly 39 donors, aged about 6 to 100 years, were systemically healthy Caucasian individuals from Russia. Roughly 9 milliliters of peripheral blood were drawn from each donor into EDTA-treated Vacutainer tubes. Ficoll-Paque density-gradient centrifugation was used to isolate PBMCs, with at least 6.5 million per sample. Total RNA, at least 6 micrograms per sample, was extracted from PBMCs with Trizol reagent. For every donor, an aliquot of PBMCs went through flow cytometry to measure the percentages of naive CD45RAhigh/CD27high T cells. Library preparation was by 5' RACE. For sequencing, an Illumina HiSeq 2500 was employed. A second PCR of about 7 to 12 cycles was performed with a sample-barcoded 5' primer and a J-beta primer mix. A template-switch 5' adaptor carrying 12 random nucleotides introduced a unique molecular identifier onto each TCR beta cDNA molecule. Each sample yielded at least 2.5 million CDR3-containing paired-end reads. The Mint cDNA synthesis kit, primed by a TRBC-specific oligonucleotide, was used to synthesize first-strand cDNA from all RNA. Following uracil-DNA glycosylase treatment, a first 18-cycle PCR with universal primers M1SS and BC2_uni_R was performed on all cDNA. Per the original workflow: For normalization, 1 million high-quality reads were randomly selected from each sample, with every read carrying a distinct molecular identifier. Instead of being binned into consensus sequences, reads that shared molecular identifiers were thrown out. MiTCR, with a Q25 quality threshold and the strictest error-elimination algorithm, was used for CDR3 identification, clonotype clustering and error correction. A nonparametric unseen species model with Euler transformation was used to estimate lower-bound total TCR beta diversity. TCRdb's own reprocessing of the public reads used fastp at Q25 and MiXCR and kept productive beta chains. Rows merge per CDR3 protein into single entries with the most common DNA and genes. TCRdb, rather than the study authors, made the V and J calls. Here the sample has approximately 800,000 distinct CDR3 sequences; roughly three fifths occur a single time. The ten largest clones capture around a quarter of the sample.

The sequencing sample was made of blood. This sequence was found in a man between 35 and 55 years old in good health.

CDR3 reads: CASSQESAPNYGYTF. The DNA sequence reads TGCGCCAGCAGCCAAGAGTCAGCGCCTAACTATGGCTACACCTTC. The rearrangement combines TRBV4-1 with TRBJ1-2; there is no confident call for the D gene. The CDR3 sequence holds 15 residues, the cysteine and phenylalanine included. Only the CDR3 region is kept as DNA, spanning 45 bases read in frame from base 1. V was cut back by 0 bases and J by 0 bases, leaving a gap of 8 bases between them. Reading the germline V gene gives CDR1 MGHRA and CDR2 YSYEKL.